Detailed here is one TCR beta chain. Its antigen is currently not known. A clone one base away is much larger, so this may be a read error. The study excluded patients with uncontrolled infections, other autoimmune diseases, pregnancy or lactation. Diagnoses relied on clinical symptoms, serum thyroxine and TRAb, thyroid ultrasound and orbital computed tomography. Total RNA was extracted with Trizol reagent, and quality was checked on an Agilent 2100 Bioanalyzer. This record belongs to a study of T cells in Graves' hyperthyroidism and ophthalmopathy (dated by TCRdb to the late 2010s). With respect to the entire study: TCR V-J signatures able to tell the groups apart were searched for in a discovery cohort of 95 to 100 patients, of whom 43 had Graves' ophthalmopathy and around 56 had stable Graves' hyperthyroidism. Whether ophthalmopathy could be predicted prospectively was tested in an independent validation cohort made up of fewer than 20 hyperthyroidism patients plus 17 patients who later progressed to ophthalmopathy. The 85 to 100 discovery patients were divided at random into training and test sets in a 7:3 ratio. The study also compared thyroid tissue and blood T-cell repertoires from about 6 Graves' hyperthyroidism patients. Once sampling was done, hyperthyroidism patients were given methimazole at a starting dose of 30 mg daily, whereas ophthalmopathy patients were given high-dose intravenous methylprednisolone. TCR Vbeta CDR3 sequencing of 130 to 150 peripheral blood samples (roughly 43 ophthalmopathy, around 80 hyperthyroidism and 17 progressor patients) is reported in the paper.

On the study overall, not on this receptor specifically: In validation, the model predicted progression to ophthalmopathy a median of about 6.5 months before onset, with about 70% sensitivity and 72.22% specificity. Most expanded thyroid clonotypes (frequency above 0.001) were also detected in blood, a finding suggesting that blood repertoires may reflect thyroid immune responses. No statistical method was used to fix the sample size in advance, and group allocation was not hidden from the investigators. A 13 V-J signature model separated ophthalmopathy from stable hyperthyroidism, with 87.88% sensitivity and about 81% specificity in cross-validation and 80%/75% in testing.

TCR beta CDR3 regions were amplified from RNA transcripts. A first-round RT-PCR of the TCR CDR3 used the HTBI primer set with the Qiagen OneStep RT-PCR kit. A second multiplex PCR round built the libraries, followed by size selection and purification. Paired-end sequencing of the libraries was performed with 100 bp reads on an Illumina HiSeq2000. Per the original workflow: SOAPnuke was used to process the raw data, removing reads that contained adapters or uncalled bases, had a mean Phred below 15, or lacked an exact match to the constant primer or identifier. High-quality paired reads were merged using COPE v1.2.5, and each unique nucleotide sequence was defined as a clonotype. MiTCR v1.1 was used to align the clonotypes against IMGT TRBV, TRBD and TRBJ reference segments. Analysis was restricted to V-J combinations with a frequency above 0.0001, which covered roughly 99% of repertoires. A TCS score was defined as the ratio of F50 (clonal expansion) to E x V (chaos), with BLOSUM62-based TCRdist applied between CDR3 peptides within each V-J. Welch's t-statistics and random forest reduced some 510 V-J features to around 14, which were used in a naive Bayes classifier (R e1071). Thyroid-blood repertoire similarity was quantified with the Morisita-Horn index. Clones were called with MiXCR by TCRdb after fastp trimmed the public reads at Q25, and only in-frame beta chains were retained. Rows matching on CDR3 protein sequence are summarized as one entry with the most common DNA and genes. TCRdb's processing, not the study's, gives the V and J calls here. Within this sample are roughly 500,000 distinct CDR3 sequences, with 46% of them counted one time only. The ten largest make up about 40% of the sample.

Material: peripheral blood or thyroid tissue (not recorded which). The clonotype comes from an adult woman with Graves' disease, either hyperthyroidism or ophthalmopathy (not recorded which).

The CDR3 here reads CSARVVTTGGLFF. The sequenced DNA: TGCAGTGCTAGAGTGGTCACCACCGGGGGGCTGTTTTTT. The sequence is built from TRBV20-1 and TRBJ2-2, with TRBD2 as a weak D call on 6 bases. The CDR3 numbers 13 residues from cysteine through phenylalanine. The read is trimmed to its CDR3 DNA, 39 bases read in frame from base 1. CDR1 is given as DFQATT and CDR2 as SNEGSKA, both from the germline V gene (reference sequence).